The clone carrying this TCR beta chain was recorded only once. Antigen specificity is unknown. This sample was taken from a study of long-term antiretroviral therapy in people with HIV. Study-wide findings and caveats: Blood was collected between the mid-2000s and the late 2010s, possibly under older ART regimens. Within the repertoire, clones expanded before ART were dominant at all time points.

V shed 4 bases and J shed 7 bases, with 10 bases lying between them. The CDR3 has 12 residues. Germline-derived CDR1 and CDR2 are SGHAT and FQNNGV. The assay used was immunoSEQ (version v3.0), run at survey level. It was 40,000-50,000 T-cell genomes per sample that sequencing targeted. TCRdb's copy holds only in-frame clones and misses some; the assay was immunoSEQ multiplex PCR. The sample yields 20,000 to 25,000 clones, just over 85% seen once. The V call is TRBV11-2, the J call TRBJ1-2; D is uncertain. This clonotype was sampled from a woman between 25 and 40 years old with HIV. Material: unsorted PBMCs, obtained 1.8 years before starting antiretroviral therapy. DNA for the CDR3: TGTGCCAGCAGCTCATTTGTTCCTGGCTACACCTTC. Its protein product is CASSSFVPGYTF.